A single sample gave rise to the 25 T cell receptor beta chains below, sequenced in a study of cytomegalovirus exposure and HLA in healthy donors. The PCR used 60 Vbeta and 13 Jbeta primers. The assay was immunoSEQ multiplex PCR, and TCRdb's table has in-frame clones only and misses some. Of approximately 100,000 clones in the sample, more than 80% were seen once. The sequenced sample was PBMCs. The receptors originated from a man aged 30-40 years in good health and CMV-seronegative.

The V call is TRBV11-2, the J call TRBJ2-7; D gene uncertain. V gave up 1 base and J gave up 4 bases, with 11 bases separating them. This CDR3 has 14 residues. The germline gives CDR1 SGHAT, CDR2 FQNNGV. CDR3 in amino acids: CASSLVLGIYEQYF. In nucleotides, the CDR3 is TGTGCCAGCAGCTTAGTGCTAGGAATATACGAGCAGTACTTC.

With respect to this clone: The sample contains more than one DNA sequence encoding this CDR3. J is TRBJ2-3 and V is TRBV2, with no clear D. The V end lost 3 bases, the J end lost 6 bases, and 10 bases lay between the germline ends. Germline V lookup: CDR1 SNHLY, CDR2 FYNNEI. The CDR3 is 13 amino acids. The CDR3 DNA follows: TGTGCCAGCAGTGAGGCTTCGCGGGATACGCAGTATTTT. Its protein is CASSEASRDTQYF.

V and J are TRBV5-6 and TRBJ1-5, with D possibly being TRBD1 (6 bases). V was cut by 4 bases and J by 2 bases, with 10 bases left in between. The CDR3 totals 14 residues. The germline V gene has CDR1 SGHDT and CDR2 YYEEEE. For the CDR3, the DNA is TGTGCCAGCAGCCTCCAGGGGCGCAATCAGCCCCAGCATTTT. Translating it yields CASSLQGRNQPQHF.

The chain uses TRBV28 and TRBJ2-1; 10 bases fit TRBD1. V was clipped by 6 bases and J by 3 bases; unmatched bases: 11. The germline V gene encodes CDR1 MDHEN and CDR2 SYDVKM. CDR3 length: 17 residues. The CDR3 is CASRRTGGSPRYNEQFF. Written as DNA, the CDR3 is TGTGCCAGCAGAAGGACAGGGGGGTCACCCCGCTACAATGAGCAGTTCTTC. The entire variable domain, with the rest obtained from reference TRBV28 and TRBJ2-1, is as follows: DVKVTQSSRYLVKRTGEKVFLECVQDMDHENMFWYRQDPGLGLRLIYFSYDVKMKEKGDIPEGYSVSREKKERFSLILESASTNQTSMYLCASRRTGGSPRYNEQFFGPGTRLTVL.

J is TRBJ2-3 and V is TRBV11-2, with 9 bases fitting TRBD1. The CDR3 loop spans 17 amino acids. The V segment lost 5 bases and the J segment 5 bases; nucleotides outside the gene matches: 14. In germline, CDR1 is SGHAT, CDR2 FQNNGV. As DNA, the CDR3 is TGTGCCAGCAGCCCATACGCTCGGGACAGGGACTTAGATACGCAGTATTTT. Translation: CASSPYARDRDLDTQYF. Drawing the rest from reference TRBV11-2 and TRBJ2-3, the complete variable domain is EAGVAQSPRYKIIEKRQSVAFWCNPISGHATLYWYQQILGQGPKLLIQFQNNGVVDDSQLPKDRFSAERLKGVDSTLKIQPAKLEDSAVYLCASSPYARDRDLDTQYFGPGTRLTVL.

The J gene is TRBJ1-6, the V gene TRBV9; 8 bases map to TRBD1. Germline V gene sequence: CDR1 SGDLS, CDR2 YYNGEE. The trim removed 8 bases at V and 3 bases at J, leaving 1 base unmatched. The CDR3 is 13 amino acids. Here the CDR3 reads CASGQGYNSPLHF. In nucleotides, the CDR3 is TGTGCCAGTGGACAGGGCTATAATTCACCCCTCCACTTT. The full variable domain, rest sourced from reference TRBV9 and TRBJ1-6, is DSGVTQTPKHLITATGQRVTLRCSPRSGDLSVYWYQQSLDQGLQFLIQYYNGEERAKGNILERFSAQQFPDLHSELNLSSLELGDSALYFCASGQGYNSPLHFGNGTRLTVT.

This chain connects TRBV7-9 to TRBJ2-1; possible D gene TRBD1, 6 bases. The CDR3 is made up of 18 amino acids. V lost 7 bases, J lost 0 bases, and 22 bases lay in between. The germline V gene has CDR1 SEHNR and CDR2 FQNEAQ (reference sequence). In nucleotides, the CDR3 is TGTGCCAGCACCAACCAAGGGGGAGTCTTCAACTCCTACAATGAGCAGTTCTTC. Its translation: CASTNQGGVFNSYNEQFF.

This clone was seen once. The V and J genes are TRBV2 and TRBJ2-2; TRBD2 is a possible D gene (5 bases). V was trimmed by 4 bases and J by 1 base, leaving 7 bases between them. Germline CDR1 and CDR2: SNHLY and FYNNEI. The CDR3 spans 14 residues. The CDR3, as DNA: TGTGCCAGCAGTGGACTATTGAACACCGGGGAGCTGTTTTTT. This codes for CASSGLLNTGELFF.

This clone turned up a few times. The rearrangement joins TRBV19 to TRBJ1-6; D may be TRBD1 (5 bases). The V and J ends lost 6 bases and 10 bases respectively, with 19 bases between them. Germline V gene sequence: CDR1 LNHDA, CDR2 SQIVND (reference sequence). This CDR3 comprises 15 residues. The CDR3 sequence is CASRNWGLMGSPLHF. The DNA of the CDR3 is TGTGCCAGTAGGAATTGGGGACTCATGGGGTCACCCCTCCACTTT.

V gene TRBV5-1 combines with J gene TRBJ1-5, with 11 nucleotides matching TRBD1. The CDR3 runs 15 residues. J was trimmed by 6 bases and V by 0 bases; bases with no gene match: 2. CDR1 and CDR2 from the germline V gene are SGHRS and YFSETQ. The CDR3 is CASSLGTGGGQPQHF. The CDR3 DNA sequence: TGCGCCAGCAGCTTGGGGACAGGGGGCGGTCAGCCCCAGCATTTT.

V and J are TRBV7-9 and TRBJ2-3; 12 positions agree with TRBD2. V lost 4 bases to trimming and J lost 2 bases; unmatched junction nucleotides: 4. This CDR3 is built from 16 residues. Germline CDR1 and CDR2: SEHNR and FQNEAQ (reference sequence). The CDR3 protein is CASSSSGGGLTDTQYF. The CDR3 DNA follows: TGTGCCAGCAGCTCTAGCGGGGGGGGACTCACAGATACGCAGTATTTT.

The V call is TRBV2, the J call TRBJ1-1; D call uncertain. Germline V lookup: CDR1 SNHLY, CDR2 FYNNEI. The CDR3 has 15 amino acids. The V gene lost 6 bases and the J gene lost 5 bases, with 19 bases spanning the gap. CDR3 nucleotide sequence: TGTGCCAGCAGGATGGAACACGCTGGAGAAACTGAAGCTTTCTTT. It yields the protein CASRMEHAGETEAFF.

The genes are TRBV5-1 and TRBJ2-7; D possibly corresponds to TRBD1 (6 bases). The CDR3 contains 15 residues. Germline-derived CDR1 and CDR2 are SGHRS and YFSETQ. Trimming took 0 bases from V and 9 from J, leaving 19 bases between them. The CDR3 protein is CASSLEGSGVRGQYF. The CDR3 nucleotides are TGCGCCAGCAGCTTGGAGGGTTCAGGGGTAAGAGGGCAGTACTTC.

The DNA of the CDR3 is TGTGCCTGGAGTGTAGTGGGCAGGACCAAAAACATTCAGTACTTC. Translation: CAWSVVGRTKNIQYF. The V and J genes are TRBV30 and TRBJ2-4; D is unresolved. The CDR3 is 15 residues long. Germline CDR1 GTSNPN, CDR2 SVGIG (reference sequence). V lost 0 bases and J 2 bases, leaving 11 bases between the germline ends.

The rearrangement links TRBV4-1 to TRBJ2-3, with a tentative D call TRBD1 (5 bases). This CDR3 region has 15 residues. Deletions cut 2 bases from V and 6 bases from J, with 15 bases between. Germline V lookup: CDR1 MGHRA, CDR2 YSYEKL. CDR3 protein: CASSQQGSDGDTQYF. Here the CDR3 DNA reads TGCGCCAGCAGCCAACAGGGATCAGATGGGGATACGCAGTATTTT.

This chain uses TRBV7-8 with TRBJ2-2; tentatively, D is TRBD1 (5 bases). Germline CDR1 is SGHVS and CDR2 is FQNEAQ. The CDR3 loop spans 16 amino acids. Trimming removed 6 bases from V and 1 base from J, with 15 bases in between. The chain's CDR3 is CASSQRRTLNTGELFF. CDR3 nucleotides: TGTGCCAGCAGTCAACGAAGGACACTGAACACCGGGGAGCTGTTTTTT.

V and J are TRBV18 and TRBJ1-1; 7 bases line up with TRBD1. This CDR3 region has 15 residues. V gave up 2 bases and J gave up 3 bases; unmatched junction bases: 6. Germline V gives CDR1 KGHSH, CDR2 LQKENI. The CDR3 coding sequence is TGTGCCAGCTCACCAAGGGACAGATTTTACACTGAAGCTTTCTTT. It codes for CASSPRDRFYTEAFF.

This chain links TRBV9 with TRBJ2-5; 11 bases are shared with TRBD2. This CDR3 region has 16 residues. V was pared by 2 bases and J by 0 bases, with 3 bases of the junction left unmatched. The germline V gene has CDR1 SGDLS and CDR2 YYNGEE. CDR3 protein: CASSVLSGRDQETQYF. The CDR3 DNA reads TGTGCCAGCAGCGTTCTTAGCGGGAGGGACCAAGAGACCCAGTACTTC.

This chain links TRBV4-1 with TRBJ2-1; the D is unclear. Per germline, CDR1 MGHRA and CDR2 YSYEKL. Trimming stripped 4 bases from V and 0 bases from J, with 19 bases between. The CDR3 sequence is 18 residues long. The CDR3: CASSRRASEQSSYNEQFF. The CDR3, as DNA: TGCGCCAGCAGCCGTAGAGCCAGCGAACAAAGCTCCTACAATGAGCAGTTCTTC.

The chain links TRBV5-1 to TRBJ2-7, with a tentative D call TRBD1 (7 bases). CDR1 SGHRS and CDR2 YFSETQ come from the germline V gene. The CDR3 has 12 amino acids. Deletions cut 8 bases from V and 6 bases from J, with 15 bases between. Written as DNA, the CDR3 is TGCGCCAGTTCGGAGGGGGCTGGCGAGCAGTACTTC. Translated: CASSEGAGEQYF.

The V and J genes are TRBV6-1 and TRBJ2-1, with TRBD2 as a possible D gene (6 bases). V lost 11 bases and J lost 0, with 17 bases in between. The CDR3 spans 15 residues. Germline V gives CDR1 MNHNS, CDR2 SASEGT. The CDR3 protein is CASPESGSSYNEQFF. The CDR3 region has the DNA TGTGCCTCTCCAGAATCCGGGAGCTCCTACAATGAGCAGTTCTTC.

The chain uses TRBV27 and TRBJ2-3; weak D call: TRBD2 (5 bases). V lost 8 bases to trimming and J lost 1 base, with 19 bases between them. Germline CDR1 is MNHEY and CDR2 is SMNVEV (reference sequence). The CDR3 runs to 16 residues. The CDR3 bases are TGTGCCAGCCCCCAAACGGGCCCCGGGGGCACAGATACGCAGTATTTT. Translated, it gives CASPQTGPGGTDTQYF.

The chain has TRBV6-5 and TRBJ1-1; no definite D call. V was cut by 5 bases and J by 11 bases, with 15 bases left in between. This CDR3 comprises 12 residues. CDR1 MNHEY and CDR2 SVGAGI come from the germline V gene. DNA for the CDR3: TGTGCCAGCAGTAACGACGCTGGAGGGGCTTTCTTT. This encodes CASSNDAGGAFF.

This clone was detected only once. The chain employs TRBV30 and TRBJ2-7; tentative D call: TRBD1 (6 bases). Germline V gene sequence: CDR1 GTSNPN, CDR2 SVGIG (reference sequence). The V end lost 3 bases, the J end lost 3 bases, and 24 bases lay between the germline ends. There are 17 residues in the CDR3. Written as DNA, the CDR3 is TGTGCCTGGAGCGACGAACCGCCACAGGGTCCAGACTACGAGCAGTACTTC. This encodes CAWSDEPPQGPDYEQYF.

The chain combines TRBV7-9 with TRBJ2-3, with D possibly matching TRBD2 (5 bases). The germline V gene encodes CDR1 SEHNR and CDR2 FQNEAQ (reference sequence). This CDR3 is built from 14 residues. Trimming took off 6 bases at V and 1 base at J, with 11 bases between the two ends. Here the CDR3 DNA reads TGTGCCAGCAGTCAGTGGCGGGGCACAGATACGCAGTATTTT. This gives the protein CASSQWRGTDTQYF.